This is a list of T cell receptor beta chains from one sample in a study of T cell responses to AZD1222 COVID-19 vaccine. TCRdb's copy holds only in-frame clones and misses some; the assay was immunoSEQ multiplex PCR. Among fewer than 200,000 clones listed, roughly 85% were seen once. The specimen comprised peripheral blood, sampled 28 days after the second AZD1222 dose. These receptors came from an adult who received the AZD1222 COVID-19 vaccine. CDR3s include the opening cysteine and the closing phenylalanine or tryptophan. A D gene is named only where the DNA matches it firmly. Size is stated for part of the rows, as once, few or many counts, or as a class when the clone is expanded.

>TRBJ2-3|NA|TRBV6-2/TRBV6-3|NA
TGTGCCAGCAGCCGACCCTCAAGGCGGGCAGGAGATACGCAGTATTTT
CASSRPSRRAGDTQYF
>TRBJ1-2|NA|TRBV19|TRBD1
TGTGCCAGTAGGCCCGGGACAGCAAACTATGGCTACACCTTC
CASRPGTANYGYTF
>TRBJ2-1|NA|TRBV5-8|NA
TGTGCCAGCAGCTTGAGGCTCGATCGATACAATGAGCAGTTCTTC
CASSLRLDRYNEQFF
>TRBJ1-5|few|TRBV2|NA
TGTGCCAGCACTCAACGACTGGGCAATCAGCCCCAGCATTTT
CASTQRLGNQPQHF
>TRBJ1-5|NA|TRBV24-1|TRBD1
TGTGCCACCAGTGACCCCCCTGGGGGACAGGGTAGGGGTCAGCCCCAGCATTTT
CATSDPPGGQGRGQPQHF
>TRBJ1-1|NA|TRBV30|NA
TGTGCCTGGAGTCCGTACCGGAACACTGAAGCTTTCTTT
CAWSPYRNTEAFF
>TRBJ1-5|NA|TRBV10-3|NA
TGTGCCATCAGTGAATCGACCCCGGGGAATCGGCAGCCCCAGCATTTT
CAISESTPGNRQPQHF
>TRBJ2-2|NA|TRBV3-1/TRBV3-2|TRBD2
TGTGCCAGCAGCCACGGGGGGGCCGACGGGGAGCTGTTTTTT
CASSHGGADGELFF
>TRBJ2-7|NA|TRBV18|NA
TGTGCCAGCTCACCACCCCTAGGTTCGTCTCCTGCGGCCTACGAGCAGTACTTC
CASSPPLGSSPAAYEQYF
>TRBJ1-1|NA|TRBV20-1|NA
TGCAGTGCTAGAGATAATCGGGAAGCTTTCTTT
CSARDNREAFF
>TRBJ1-2|NA|TRBV3-1/TRBV3-2|TRBD1
TGTGCCAGCAGCCAAGTTGTAGGGGGCGACTATGGCTACACCTTC
CASSQVVGGDYGYTF
>TRBJ1-2|NA|TRBV4-2|NA
TGTGCCAGCAGCCAAGGGACTGATAACTATGGCTACACCTTC
CASSQGTDNYGYTF
>TRBJ1-5|NA|TRBV7-6|NA
TGTGCCAGCAGCCCCGGGATAGTTGGTAGCAATCAGCCCCAGCATTTT
CASSPGIVGSNQPQHF
>TRBJ2-7|NA|TRBV4-3|NA
TGCGCCAGCAGCCACGGCCTGGGGGCAGAGCAGTACTTC
CASSHGLGAEQYF
>TRBJ1-4|few|TRBV6-5|TRBD1
TGTGCCAGCAGTTACTCGGGGCAGGGGGCGAATGAAAAACTGTTTTTT
CASSYSGQGANEKLFF
>TRBJ2-5|once|TRBV4-2|TRBD2
TGTGCCAGCAGCCAAGACCTAGCGGGGCAAGAGACCCAGTACTTC
CASSQDLAGQETQYF
>TRBJ2-1|NA|TRBV28|TRBD2
TGTGCCAGCACCCGAGTAGCGGGGGGGTACAATGAGCAGTTCTTC
CASTRVAGGYNEQFF
>TRBJ2-7|NA|TRBV7-7|TRBD1
TGTGCCAGCAGCCCCGGGACAGGGCTTGGGCTTGTTAACGAGCAGTACTTC
CASSPGTGLGLVNEQYF
>TRBJ2-2|NA|TRBV7-2|NA
TGTGCCAGCAGGTTTGACAGGAACACCGGGGAGCTGTTTTTT
CASRFDRNTGELFF
>TRBJ2-7|NA|TRBV20-1|TRBD1
TGCAGTGCTACCCGGGACAGGCTCTTCATCTTC
CSATRDRLFIF
>TRBJ1-1|NA|TRBV7-9|NA
TGTGCCAGCAGCTTGAGGAGGAACACTGAAGCTTTCTTT
CASSLRRNTEAFF
>TRBJ2-5|NA|TRBV2|NA
TGTGCCAGCAGTATCCGGACTGGAGAGACCCAGTACTTC
CASSIRTGETQYF
>TRBJ1-5|NA|TRBV2|NA
TGTGCCAGCAGTACCCAAAATAGCAATCAGCCCCAGCATTTT
CASSTQNSNQPQHF
>TRBJ1-1|NA|TRBV4-3|TRBD1
TGCGCCAGCAGCCATTCCGGACAGGACACTGAAGCTTTCTTT
CASSHSGQDTEAFF
>TRBJ1-2|NA|TRBV19|NA
TGTGCCAGTACCGGACAGAACTATGGCTACACCTTC
CASTGQNYGYTF
>TRBJ2-2|NA|TRBV29-1|NA
TGCAGCGGACGGGTAGAAAACACCGGGGAGCTGTTTTTT
CSGRVENTGELFF
>TRBJ1-2|NA|TRBV4-1|NA
TGCGCCAGCAGCCGCACGGGAAGCCAGCCAAACTATGGCTACACCTTC
CASSRTGSQPNYGYTF
>TRBJ2-7|once|TRBV19|NA
TGTGCCAGTGGCAGGAGACATGGGGCTGACGAGCAGTACTTC
CASGRRHGADEQYF
>TRBJ2-4|NA|TRBV10-2|NA
TGCGCCAGCAGCCCCGGGGGCGCAAACATTCAGTACTTC
CASSPGGANIQYF
>TRBJ1-2|few|TRBV27|TRBD1
TGTGCCAGCAGTGGCCAAGGGACAGGGATAATAGGGGGCTACACCTTC
CASSGQGTGIIGGYTF
>TRBJ1-1|NA|TRBV4-1|NA
TGCGCCAGCAGCCATCGACAGGCGCTGAACACTGAAGCTTTCTTT
CASSHRQALNTEAFF
>TRBJ2-6|NA|TRBV6-2/TRBV6-3|NA
TGTGCCAGCAGTTACGCAGGCTCTGGGGCCAACGTCCTGACTTTC
CASSYAGSGANVLTF
>TRBJ2-3|NA|TRBV6-6|NA
TGTGCCAGCAGTTACTCGGGCCTGAGCACAGATACGCAGTATTTT
CASSYSGLSTDTQYF
>TRBJ2-1|NA|TRBV11-3|NA
TGTGCCAGCAGCTTAGACCCCGTTAATGAGCAGTTCTTC
CASSLDPVNEQFF
>TRBJ1-1|NA|TRBV6-2/TRBV6-3|NA
TGTGCCAGCAGTCCCTACGGGCGGGGCAACACTGAAGCTTTCTTT
CASSPYGRGNTEAFF
>TRBJ1-1|NA|TRBV6-5|NA
TGTGCCAGCAGTTATTCCCTCGGGAGGAACACTGAAGCTTTCTTT
CASSYSLGRNTEAFF
>TRBJ2-7|NA|TRBV5-4|TRBD1
TGTGCCAGCAGCTTGGGACAGGGGCGGACCTACGAGCAGTACTTC
CASSLGQGRTYEQYF
>TRBJ2-5|NA|TRBV18|NA
TGTGCCAGCTCACCAAACAGGGATGAGACCCAGTACTTC
CASSPNRDETQYF
>TRBJ2-7|NA|TRBV27|NA
TGTGCCAGCAGTTTTGGGTGGGGCGGCTCCTACGAGCAGTACTTC
CASSFGWGGSYEQYF
>TRBJ1-2|NA|TRBV6-1|NA
TGTGCCAGCAGTGAGCAGGGTCTGGCGGGAACCTTC
CASSEQGLAGTF
>TRBJ2-1|NA|TRBV5-6|TRBD1
TGTGCCAGCAGCTTAGACAGGGGCTACAATGAGCAGTTCTTC
CASSLDRGYNEQFF
>TRBJ2-7|NA|TRBV7-6|TRBD1
TGTGCCAGCAGCTCCCGGGCCGGGACAGCGTACTCCTACGAGCAGTACTTC
CASSSRAGTAYSYEQYF